These 20 T cell receptor beta chains originate from one sample sequenced in a study of blood T cells in healthy people across ages. With a J-beta primer mix and a sample-barcoded 5' primer, a second PCR ran roughly 6 to 11 cycles. A single record per CDR3 protein comes from TCRdb applying MiXCR to the 5' RACE reads. The table lists 1.5 million to 2 million distinct CDR3 sequences, around 48% of them singletons. Specimen: blood. These receptors were collected from a woman aged 40 to 50 in good health.

The chain recombines TRBV4-3 with TRBJ1-2, with D maybe TRBD1 (5 bases). This CDR3 is built from 14 residues. Germline CDR1 and CDR2: LGHNA and YSLEER. V lost 4 bases, J lost 2 bases, and 11 bases lay in between. The CDR3 bases are TGCGCCAGCAGCCGGACCCGGGGGAACTATGGCTACACCTTC. Protein product: CASSRTRGNYGYTF.

This clonotype was seen more than once but under ten times. The rearrangement links TRBV20-1 to TRBJ2-7, with D possibly called TRBD1 or TRBD2 (6 bases each). The germline CDR1 and CDR2 sequences are DFQATT and SNEGSKA (reference sequence). The CDR3 sequence is 13 residues long. Trimming pared 7 bases from V and 3 bases from J, leaving 16 bases between. In DNA, the CDR3 is TGCAGTGTTAGGGGGGTAATCGGCTACGAGCAGTACTTC. Its translation: CSVRGVIGYEQYF.

This chain uses TRBV20-1 with TRBJ1-5; D gene uncertain. The CDR3 totals 17 residues. With 1 base removed from V and 6 bases from J, the gap between germline ends came to 22 bases. In germline, CDR1 is DFQATT, CDR2 SNEGSKA (reference sequence). The CDR3 here is CSARGPPHRALSQPQHF. The CDR3 bases are TGCAGTGCTAGAGGTCCCCCCCACAGAGCTCTTAGTCAGCCCCAGCATTTT.

The J gene is TRBJ2-7, the V gene TRBV5-1; 9 nucleotides match TRBD1. With 4 bases clipped from V and 6 bases from J, the junction kept 8 bases outside the gene matches. The germline V gene encodes CDR1 SGHRS and CDR2 YFSETQ. This CDR3 is 14 amino acids long. Here the CDR3 DNA reads TGCGCCAGCAGCCCGGACAGGGGAGTCTCCGAGCAGTACTTC. This gives the protein CASSPDRGVSEQYF.

The J gene is TRBJ2-5, the V gene TRBV20-1; the match to TRBD2 covers 9 bases. Germline V gene data show CDR1 as DFQATT and CDR2 as SNEGSKA (reference sequence). The CDR3 spans 14 residues. The V gene end was trimmed by 2 bases and the J gene end by 7 bases; junction bases not matched to a gene: 8. CDR3: CSARSGGSRGTQYF. The CDR3, as DNA: TGCAGTGCTAGAAGCGGGGGGTCCCGGGGGACCCAGTACTTC.

This chain links TRBV28 with TRBJ2-6; 8 bases map to TRBD1. Germline V gives CDR1 MDHEN, CDR2 SYDVKM. The J segment lost 0 bases and the V segment lost 7 bases, leaving 8 bases of the junction unmatched. CDR3 length: 17 residues. The CDR3 DNA is TGTGCCAGCACCCGGGACAGGCACGTCTCTGGGGCCAACGTCCTGACTTTC. It yields the protein CASTRDRHVSGANVLTF.

This clonotype was picked up one time. It may be a read error: a sequence one base away is much more abundant. J is TRBJ2-1 and V is TRBV12-5, with D hard to call. CDR3 length equals 11 residues. Trimming cost V 2 bases and J 5 bases, with 1 base left between them. CDR1 is LGHNT, CDR2 FRNRAP, per germline. The CDR3 here is CASGLNNEQFF. CDR3 nucleotide sequence: TGTGCTAGTGGTTTGAACAATGAGCAGTTCTTC.

The chain combines TRBV28 with TRBJ1-2; D gene uncertain. Between the trimmed V and J ends, which lost 2 bases and 4 bases, there was a span of 8 bases. The CDR3 is 13 residues long. From germline, CDR1 is MDHEN and CDR2 SYDVKM. The chain's CDR3 is CASSLNGIYGYTF. DNA for the CDR3: TGTGCCAGCAGTTTAAATGGAATCTATGGCTACACCTTC.

Of note for this clonotype: At one of its ends the junction is not consistent with the germline gene, which may arise from a read error. The rearrangement uses TRBV10-3 and TRBJ2-6; D remains unclear. Germline V gives CDR1 ENHRY, CDR2 SYGVKD. There are 13 residues in the CDR3. CDR3 protein: CAVSPSGANVLTF. The CDR3 DNA is TGTGCCGTCAGTCCCTCTGGGGCCAACGTCCTGACTTTC.

For this clonotype: Germline is not matched at one junction end, which may reflect a read error. The V gene is TRBV9, the J gene TRBJ2-5, with 7 nucleotides matching TRBD1. CDR1 is SGDLS, CDR2 YYNGEE, per germline. The CDR3 has 14 residues. In nucleotides, the CDR3 is TGTGCCAGCAGCTCGACAGGGCGGAAAGAGATCCAGTACTTC. This sequence encodes CASSSTGRKEIQYF. The full variable domain, completed using reference TRBV9 and TRBJ2-5, is DSGVTQTPKHLITATGQRVTLRCSPRSGDLSVYWYQQSLDQGLQFLIQYYNGEERAKGNILERFSAQQFPDLHSELNLSSLELGDSALYFCASSSTGRKEIQYFGPGTRLLVL.

This chain joins TRBV15 and TRBJ2-3; 7 bases match TRBD2. The germline gives CDR1 LNHNV, CDR2 YYDKDF (reference sequence). The CDR3 runs 16 residues. V lost 1 base to trimming and J lost 1 base; unmatched junction nucleotides: 5. DNA of the CDR3: TGTGCCACCAGCAGAGGCTTTAGCGGGCGCACAGATACGCAGTATTTT. It specifies CATSRGFSGRTDTQYF.

In this sample, this clonotype turned up a few times. The V gene is TRBV27, the J gene TRBJ2-1; possible D gene TRBD2, 5 bases. The CDR3 contains 16 residues. CDR1 is MNHEY and CDR2 is SMNVEV in the germline V gene (reference sequence). The ends were cut back, 2 bases at V and 0 bases at J, with 11 bases in the middle. The chain's CDR3 is CASSLSPGSSYNEQFF. DNA of the CDR3: TGTGCCAGCAGTTTAAGCCCTGGGAGCTCCTACAATGAGCAGTTCTTC.

V and J are TRBV12-3 or TRBV12-4 and TRBJ2-3; 8 nucleotides agree with TRBD2. V dropped 6 bases and J dropped 0; count of bases not matched to a gene: 5. The CDR3 is made up of 15 amino acids. CDR3 sequence: CASRTSGSSTDTQYF. CDR3 DNA: TGTGCCAGCAGAACTAGCGGTTCTAGCACAGATACGCAGTATTTT.

V is TRBV7-2 and J is TRBJ2-5; a weak D match, TRBD2 (6 bases). The germline V gene has CDR1 SGHTA and CDR2 FQGNSA. The CDR3 length is 15 residues. Trimming removed 2 bases from V and 5 bases from J, with 15 bases in between. The CDR3 bases are TGTGCCAGCAGCTTATCGACTGACGCGGGGGAGACCCAGTACTTC. Translating gives CASSLSTDAGETQYF.

This clonotype was counted only a few times. J is TRBJ2-4 and V is TRBV10-3, with D unresolved. The tail of the sequence fits TRBJ2-5 better, so the J call may be wrong. The germline V gene encodes CDR1 ENHRY and CDR2 SYGVKD. The CDR3 length is 14 residues. The CDR3 DNA is TGTGCCATCAAGGATCCACTTTGGGGAGAGACCCAGTACTTC. As protein: CAIKDPLWGETQYF.

The genes are TRBV4-3 and TRBJ2-5; D gene ambiguous. The V and J ends lost 0 bases and 4 bases respectively, with 12 bases between them. Germline lookup yields CDR1 LGHNA and CDR2 YSLEER. The CDR3 has 15 residues. CDR3: CASSQDTRARETQYF. CDR3 in DNA: TGCGCCAGCAGCCAAGACACCCGGGCGAGAGAGACCCAGTACTTC.

The J gene is TRBJ1-2, the V gene TRBV2; no firm D call. This CDR3 has 13 residues. Germline values: CDR1 SNHLY, CDR2 FYNNEI. V was shortened by 6 bases and J by 7 bases, with 15 bases between the two germline ends. The CDR3 region has the DNA TGTGCCAGCAGAGACTTGATCGGCGGTGGCTACACCTTC. This sequence encodes CASRDLIGGGYTF.

This chain links TRBV5-6 with TRBJ2-4, with unresolved D. The DNA matches TRBJ2-7 better at its end, which makes the J call doubtful. The CDR3 totals 14 residues. Germline V gives CDR1 SGHDT, CDR2 YYEEEE. In nucleotides, the CDR3 is TGTGCCAGCAGCTTGGCATTAACCCCGGACGAGCAGTACTTC. Translation: CASSLALTPDEQYF.

Concerning this clonotype: At one of its ends the junction is not consistent with the germline gene, which may arise from a read error. The J gene is TRBJ2-3, the V gene TRBV5-6; D tentatively fits TRBD1 or TRBD2 (5 bases each). The CDR3 consists of 16 residues. Germline CDR1 reads SGHDT; CDR2 reads YYEEEE. CDR3 region: CASSLAVSGTTDMQYF. CDR3 DNA sequence: TGTGCCAGCAGCTTGGCCGTTTCTGGGACCACAGATATGCAGTATTTT.

This clonotype occurred a few times. This chain links TRBV28 with TRBJ2-3; possibly TRBD1 or TRBD2 for D (5 bases each). The V gene's germline CDR1 is MDHEN and CDR2 SYDVKM. The CDR3 loop spans 15 amino acids. V was shortened by 3 bases and J by 1 base, with 11 bases between the two germline ends. DNA of the CDR3: TGTGCCAGCAGTTTTGTCGGGGCTGGCACAGATACGCAGTATTTT. It specifies CASSFVGAGTDTQYF.